The next 25 T cell receptor beta chains were all read from a single sample in a study of cytomegalovirus exposure and HLA in healthy donors (dated by TCRdb to the late 2010s). The library was built by means of the immunoSEQ multiplex PCR assay. The multiplex PCR relied on a mix of 60 forward primers for TCR Vbeta segments and 13 reverse primers for TCR Jbeta segments. Imported from immuneACCESS, the table was reduced by TCRdb to in-frame sequences with V and J called. These copies leave out some clones; in studies compared against another copy, an unresolved V gene accounts for under half, and the cause of the remainder is not known. The sample table lists 130,000 to 150,000 clones, 60% to 85% of them with a count of one. Together, the top ten hold approximately 4% of the sample. Sequencing was carried out using PBMCs. These receptors were obtained from a man between 18 and 29 years old in good health and CMV-seronegative.

This chain connects TRBV28 to TRBJ1-5; 7 positions match TRBD1. V was clipped by 4 bases and J by 6 bases; unmatched bases: 6. This CDR3 has 14 amino acids. Germline CDR1 and CDR2: MDHEN and SYDVKM. The CDR3: CASSWAGGGQPQHF. The CDR3 DNA reads TGTGCCAGCAGTTGGGCAGGGGGTGGTCAGCCCCAGCATTTT.

The rearrangement joins TRBV28 to TRBJ2-7, with D perhaps matching TRBD1 (6 bases). There are 15 residues in the CDR3. From germline, CDR1 is MDHEN and CDR2 SYDVKM. Trimming pared 3 bases from V and 0 bases from J, leaving 12 bases between. CDR3 sequence (DNA): TGTGCCAGCAGTTTTCCTGGGGGCAGCTCCTACGAGCAGTACTTC. This codes for CASSFPGGSSYEQYF.

This rearrangement joins TRBV4-2 to TRBJ1-4, with a possible D match to TRBD1 (6 bases). V lost 1 base and J 0 bases, leaving 9 bases between the germline ends. This CDR3 is 16 amino acids long. CDR1 is LGHNA and CDR2 is YNFKEQ in the germline V gene. The CDR3 loop reads CASSQARGATNEKLFF. CDR3 bases: TGTGCCAGCAGCCAAGCCAGGGGTGCAACTAATGAAAAACTGTTTTTT.

CDR3 loop: CSVGPQGFPNEKLFF. CDR3 DNA: TGCAGCGTCGGCCCTCAGGGGTTCCCTAATGAAAAACTGTTTTTT. The chain links TRBV29-1 to TRBJ1-4; the D gene is possibly TRBD1 (6 bases). CDR3 length: 15 amino acids. Germline assignment: CDR1 SQVTM and CDR2 ANQGSEA. The germline V and J ends were trimmed by 6 bases and 3 bases, with 17 bases remaining between them.

The rearrangement uses TRBV7-9 and TRBJ1-3; maybe TRBD1 (5 bases). The CDR3 consists of 16 residues. Germline CDR1 and CDR2: SEHNR and FQNEAQ (reference sequence). The V and J ends lost 5 bases and 0 bases respectively, with 14 bases between them. CDR3 sequence reads: CASSPSAGISGNTIYF. The CDR3, as DNA: TGTGCCAGCAGCCCCAGCGCAGGGATCTCTGGAAACACCATATATTTT.

The rearrangement joins TRBV28 to TRBJ2-3, with D uncertain. Trimming removed 2 bases at V and 3 bases at J, with 12 bases between. The germline V gene encodes CDR1 MDHEN and CDR2 SYDVKM. This CDR3 has 15 residues. CDR3 in DNA: TGTGCCAGCAGTTTAGTCCCTGGTGCGACAGATACGCAGTATTTT. As protein: CASSLVPGATDTQYF.

Concerning this clone: At the DNA level, this CDR3 is encoded by other sequences in the same sample as well. The J gene is TRBJ2-5, the V gene TRBV5-1; TRBD2 matches 7 bases. Germline trimming cut 0 bases from V and 2 bases from J; bases unmatched to any gene: 4. Germline CDR1 SGHRS, CDR2 YFSETQ. This CDR3 region has 15 residues. CDR3 DNA: TGCGCCAGCAGCTTGGGGCTAGCGGCACAAGAGACCCAGTACTTC. This gives the protein CASSLGLAAQETQYF.

The V and J genes are TRBV10-3 and TRBJ2-3, with TRBD1 matching 9 bases. CDR3 length equals 17 residues. Germline CDR1 ENHRY, CDR2 SYGVKD. The V gene end was trimmed by 0 bases and the J gene end by 1 base; junction bases not matched to a gene: 5. The CDR3 DNA reads as TGTGCCATCAGTGAGTCGCTGGACAGGGGAGGCACAGATACGCAGTATTTT. Protein sequence: CAISESLDRGGTDTQYF.

The rearrangement uses TRBV4-1 and TRBJ1-1; maybe TRBD1 (6 bases). This CDR3 spans 15 amino acids. The V end lost 1 base, the J end lost 9 bases, and 18 bases lay between the germline ends. Germline CDR1 MGHRA, CDR2 YSYEKL. This chain's CDR3 is CASSQVIGQNPKAFF. For the CDR3, the DNA is TGCGCCAGCAGCCAAGTAATAGGACAGAACCCAAAAGCTTTCTTT.

This chain connects TRBV6-5 to TRBJ2-1; weak D call: TRBD2 (5 bases). The germline V gene has CDR1 MNHEY and CDR2 SVGAGI. The CDR3 is 14 amino acids. With 2 bases removed from V and 7 bases from J, the gap between germline ends came to 12 bases. The CDR3 loop is CASSYRGLGNEQFF. CDR3 DNA: TGTGCCAGCAGTTACAGAGGGTTAGGGAATGAGCAGTTCTTC.

This clone came up once. The J gene is TRBJ1-5, the V gene TRBV6-1; D may be TRBD1 (5 bases). Germline lookup yields CDR1 MNHNS and CDR2 SASEGT. Trimming cost V 2 bases and J 7 bases, with 9 bases left between them. CDR3 size: 13 residues. CDR3 in amino acids: CASSEQTVQPQHF. The CDR3 DNA reads as TGTGCCAGCAGTGAACAGACAGTCCAGCCCCAGCATTTT.

V gene TRBV6-6 combines with J gene TRBJ1-5; D ambiguous. Trimming pared 7 bases from V and 0 bases from J, leaving 10 bases between. The CDR3 loop spans 14 amino acids. CDR1 and CDR2 (germline): MNHNY, SVGAGI (reference sequence). The CDR3 reads CASTGGISNQPQHF. The DNA of the CDR3 is TGTGCCAGCACGGGAGGGATTAGCAATCAGCCCCAGCATTTT.

The DNA for the CDR3 is TGTGCCAGCAAGAGGGGACTAACCGGGGAGCTGTTTTTT. This encodes CASKRGLTGELFF. The chain links TRBV2 to TRBJ2-2, with TRBD2 identical over 7 bases. Germline V gene lookup returns CDR1 SNHLY and CDR2 FYNNEI. The CDR3 is 13 amino acids. V shed 7 bases and J 5 bases; nucleotides not matched to a gene: 4.

This sequence joins TRBV6-1 and TRBJ2-5; the match to TRBD1 covers 7 bases. The J call may not be correct, given that the DNA end is closer to TRBJ2-7. The CDR3 sequence is 16 residues long. Germline V CDR1 and CDR2: MNHNS, SASEGT. Here the CDR3 DNA reads TGTGCCAGCAGTGCATCAACAGGGGAGACCTCCTACGAGCAGTACTTC. Protein sequence: CASSASTGETSYEQYF.

CDR3 sequence: CASSILSGGGHYGYTF. In DNA form, the CDR3 reads TGTGCCAGTAGTATCCTCTCCGGGGGGGGGCACTATGGCTACACCTTC. The V and J genes are TRBV19 and TRBJ1-2, with D perhaps TRBD1 (6 bases). Germline CDR1 LNHDA, CDR2 SQIVND (reference sequence). The V end was cut by 3 bases, the J end by 3 bases, with 17 bases between. This CDR3 contains 16 residues.

This clone occurred a few times. Other DNA sequences in this specimen translate into the identical CDR3. The CDR3 sequence: CASTPDRDYGYTF. The CDR3 DNA follows: TGTGCCAGTACCCCGGACAGGGACTATGGCTACACCTTC. The chain couples TRBV19 to TRBJ1-2; TRBD1 aligns across 8 bases. The CDR3 extends over 13 amino acids. The germline CDR1 and CDR2 sequences are LNHDA and SQIVND (reference sequence). V shed 7 bases, J shed 3 bases, and the junction held 4 bases outside the gene matches.

The V gene is TRBV19, the J gene TRBJ2-1, with 10 bases fitting TRBD1. The CDR3 has 18 residues. V dropped 4 bases and J dropped 1; count of bases not matched to a gene: 10. Germline assignment: CDR1 LNHDA and CDR2 SQIVND (reference sequence). CDR3 protein: CASSTSGQGLRSYNEQFF. The CDR3 coding sequence is TGTGCCAGTAGTACCTCGGGACAGGGGCTGCGGTCCTACAATGAGCAGTTCTTC.

Only one count was recorded for this clone. The CDR3 region has the DNA TGCAGCGTTGGTCTGGTTGGTGTAGCGGGAGGCTTCAATGAGCAGTTCTTC. It is translated as CSVGLVGVAGGFNEQFF. The chain employs TRBV29-1 and TRBJ2-1; 10 bases fit TRBD2. The CDR3 sequence is 17 residues long. Germline loops: CDR1 SQVTM, CDR2 ANQGSEA. J was trimmed by 6 bases and V by 4 bases; bases with no gene match: 15.

This clone came up once. This chain joins TRBV5-4 and TRBJ2-6; the match to TRBD1 covers 7 bases. V gave up 1 base and J gave up 2 bases; unmatched junction bases: 9. CDR3 length: 18 amino acids. Per germline, CDR1 SGHNT and CDR2 YYREEE (reference sequence). Here the CDR3 DNA reads TGTGCCAGCAGCTTGACCCGACAGGGCATCGCTGGGGCCAACGTCCTGACTTTC. Its protein is CASSLTRQGIAGANVLTF.

The table lists this clone with a few counts. The rearrangement uses TRBV30 and TRBJ2-7; 7 nucleotides agree with TRBD2. The J segment lost 4 bases and the V segment lost 3 bases, leaving 6 bases of the junction unmatched. CDR3 length equals 13 residues. From germline, CDR1 is GTSNPN and CDR2 SVGIG (reference sequence). The CDR3 loop is CAWRFGEGYEQYF. The CDR3 DNA reads as TGTGCCTGGAGATTCGGGGAGGGGTACGAGCAGTACTTC.

The rearrangement links TRBV19 to TRBJ2-7; the match to TRBD1 covers 9 bases. Looked up from germline, CDR1 is LNHDA and CDR2 is SQIVND (reference sequence). The CDR3 has 13 amino acids. Unmatched junction bases numbered 4, after V lost 5 bases and J lost 5 bases. In DNA form, the CDR3 reads TGTGCCAGTAGTTCACAGGGGGCCAACGAGCAGTACTTC. The encoded protein is CASSSQGANEQYF.

The genes are TRBV5-4 and TRBJ2-7; D is uncertain. Trimming cost V 5 bases and J 2 bases, with 14 bases left between them. Germline loops: CDR1 SGHNT, CDR2 YYREEE (reference sequence). The CDR3 is 14 amino acids. As DNA, the CDR3 is TGTGCCAGCAGACCTGACACGCTCCCCTACGAGCAGTACTTC. Its translation is CASRPDTLPYEQYF.

This chain joins TRBV15 and TRBJ2-7; 8 bases are a match to TRBD1. J lost 7 bases, V lost 6 bases, and 8 bases had no gene match. This CDR3 spans 13 amino acids. The germline gives CDR1 LNHNV, CDR2 YYDKDF (reference sequence). The DNA of the CDR3 is TGTGCCACCAGTTGGACAGGGCAACAAGAGCAGTACTTC. The encoded protein is CATSWTGQQEQYF.

J is TRBJ2-3 and V is TRBV2; 10 bases map to TRBD2. CDR1 is SNHLY, CDR2 FYNNEI, per germline. Trimming cost V 6 bases and J 1 base; bases outside gene matches: 4. The CDR3 extends over 15 amino acids. The CDR3 coding sequence is TGTGCCAGCAGGGAAACTAGCGGGGGCACAGATACGCAGTATTTT. Translated: CASRETSGGTDTQYF.

This chain connects TRBV6-6 to TRBJ2-3; D may be TRBD2 (5 bases). CDR3 length: 14 residues. The germline CDR1 and CDR2 sequences are MNHNY and SVGAGI (reference sequence). V lost 7 bases, J lost 5 bases, and 16 bases lay in between. The CDR3 reads CASTTTGIGDTQYF. For the CDR3, the DNA is TGTGCCAGCACCACCACGGGAATCGGAGATACGCAGTATTTT.